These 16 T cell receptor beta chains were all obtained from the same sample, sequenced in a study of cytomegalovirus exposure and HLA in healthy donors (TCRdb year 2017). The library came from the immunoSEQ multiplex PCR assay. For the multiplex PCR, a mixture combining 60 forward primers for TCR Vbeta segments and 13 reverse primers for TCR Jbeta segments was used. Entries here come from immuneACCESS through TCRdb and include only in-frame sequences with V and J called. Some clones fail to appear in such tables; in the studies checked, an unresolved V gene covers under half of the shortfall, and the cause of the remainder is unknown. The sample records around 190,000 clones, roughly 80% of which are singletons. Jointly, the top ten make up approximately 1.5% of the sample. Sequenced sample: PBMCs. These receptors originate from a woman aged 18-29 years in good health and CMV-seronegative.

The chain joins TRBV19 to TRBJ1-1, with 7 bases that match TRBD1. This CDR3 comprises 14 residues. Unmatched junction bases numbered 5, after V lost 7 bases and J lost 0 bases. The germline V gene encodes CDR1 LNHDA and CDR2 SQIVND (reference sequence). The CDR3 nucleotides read TGTGCCAGTACCCCGACAGGGATGAACACTGAAGCTTTCTTT. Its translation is CASTPTGMNTEAFF.

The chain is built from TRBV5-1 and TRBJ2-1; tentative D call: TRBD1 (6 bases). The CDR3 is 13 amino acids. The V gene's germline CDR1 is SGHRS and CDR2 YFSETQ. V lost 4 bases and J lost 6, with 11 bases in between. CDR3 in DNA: TGCGCCAGCAGCCCACAGGGTATCAATGAGCAGTTCTTC. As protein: CASSPQGINEQFF.

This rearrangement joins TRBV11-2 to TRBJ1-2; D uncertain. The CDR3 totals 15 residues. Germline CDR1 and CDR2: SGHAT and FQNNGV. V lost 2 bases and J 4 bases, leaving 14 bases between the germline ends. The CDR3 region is CASSLRQRGSYGYTF. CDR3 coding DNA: TGTGCCAGCAGCTTACGGCAGCGAGGGAGCTATGGCTACACCTTC.

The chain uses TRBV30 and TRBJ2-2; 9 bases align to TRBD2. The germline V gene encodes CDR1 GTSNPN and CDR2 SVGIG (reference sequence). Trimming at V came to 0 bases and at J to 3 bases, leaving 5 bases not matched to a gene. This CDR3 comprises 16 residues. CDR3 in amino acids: CAWSVLAGRDTGELFF. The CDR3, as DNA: TGTGCCTGGAGTGTGCTAGCGGGAAGGGACACCGGGGAGCTGTTTTTT.

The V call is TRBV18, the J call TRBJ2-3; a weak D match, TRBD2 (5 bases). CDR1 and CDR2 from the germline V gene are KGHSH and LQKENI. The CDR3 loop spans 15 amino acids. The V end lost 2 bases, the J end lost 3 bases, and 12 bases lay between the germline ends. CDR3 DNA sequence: TGTGCCAGCTCACCATCCCCCGAGGGAACAGATACGCAGTATTTT. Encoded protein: CASSPSPEGTDTQYF.

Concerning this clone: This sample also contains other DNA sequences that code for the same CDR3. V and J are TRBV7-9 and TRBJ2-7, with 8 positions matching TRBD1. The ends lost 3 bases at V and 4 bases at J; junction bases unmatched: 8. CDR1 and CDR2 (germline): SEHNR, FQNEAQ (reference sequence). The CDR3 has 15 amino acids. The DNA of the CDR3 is TGTGCCAGCAGCTTCCTAGTCAGGGGGCCATACGAGCAGTACTTC. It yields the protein CASSFLVRGPYEQYF. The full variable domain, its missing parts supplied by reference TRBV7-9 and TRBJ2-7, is DTGVSQNPRHKITKRGQNVTFRCDPISEHNRLYWYRQTLGQGPEFLTYFQNEAQLEKSRLLSDRFSAERPKGSFSTLEIQRTEQGDSAMYLCASSFLVRGPYEQYFGPGTRLTVT.

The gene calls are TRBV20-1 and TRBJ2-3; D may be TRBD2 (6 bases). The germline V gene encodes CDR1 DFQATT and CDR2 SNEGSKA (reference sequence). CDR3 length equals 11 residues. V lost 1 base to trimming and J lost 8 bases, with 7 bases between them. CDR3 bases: TGCAGTGCTAGAGTCGGGGGTACGCAGTATTTT. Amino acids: CSARVGGTQYF.

The CDR3: CASSNGRGFFEKLFF. The CDR3 bases are TGTGCCAGTAGTAATGGTCGGGGGTTTTTTGAAAAACTGTTTTTT. The V and J genes are TRBV19 and TRBJ1-4; the D gene is possibly TRBD1 (5 bases). CDR1 LNHDA and CDR2 SQIVND come from the germline V gene (reference sequence). CDR3 length equals 15 residues. The ends were cut back, 4 bases at V and 7 bases at J, with 16 bases in the middle.

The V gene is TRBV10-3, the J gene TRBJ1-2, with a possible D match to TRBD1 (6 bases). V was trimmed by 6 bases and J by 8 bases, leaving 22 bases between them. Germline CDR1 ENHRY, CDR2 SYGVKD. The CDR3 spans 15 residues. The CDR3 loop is CAISTRNPGAQGYTF. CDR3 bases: TGTGCCATCAGCACACGAAACCCAGGGGCCCAGGGCTACACCTTC.

The CDR3 region is CASSQPGGDTQYF. DNA for the CDR3: TGTGCCAGCAGCCAACCGGGGGGAGATACGCAGTATTTT. This chain links TRBV5-4 with TRBJ2-3; 7 nucleotides agree with TRBD2. The CDR3 contains 13 residues. Unmatched junction bases numbered 4, after V lost 4 bases and J lost 5 bases. Germline CDR1 reads SGHNT; CDR2 reads YYREEE (reference sequence).

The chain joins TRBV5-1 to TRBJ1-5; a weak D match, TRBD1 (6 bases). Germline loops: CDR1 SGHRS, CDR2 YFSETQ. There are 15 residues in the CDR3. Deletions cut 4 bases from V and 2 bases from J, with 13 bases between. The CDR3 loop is CASSPDGGGNQPQHF. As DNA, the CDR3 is TGCGCCAGCAGCCCGGATGGGGGCGGCAATCAGCCCCAGCATTTT.

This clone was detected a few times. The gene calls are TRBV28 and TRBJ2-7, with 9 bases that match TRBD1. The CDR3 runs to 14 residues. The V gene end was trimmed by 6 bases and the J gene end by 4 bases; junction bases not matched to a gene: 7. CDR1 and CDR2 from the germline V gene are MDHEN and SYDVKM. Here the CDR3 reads CASSDGTGSYEQYF. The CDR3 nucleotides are TGTGCCAGCAGCGACGGGACAGGGAGTTACGAGCAGTACTTC. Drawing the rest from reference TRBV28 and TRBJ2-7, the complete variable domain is DVKVTQSSRYLVKRTGEKVFLECVQDMDHENMFWYRQDPGLGLRLIYFSYDVKMKEKGDIPEGYSVSREKKERFSLILESASTNQTSMYLCASSDGTGSYEQYFGPGTRLTVT.

The CDR3 region is CASSQAPQGVSYNEQFF. CDR3 bases: TGCGCCAGCAGCCAAGCACCACAGGGGGTTTCCTACAATGAGCAGTTCTTC. The chain has TRBV4-1 and TRBJ2-1; 8 bases are a match to TRBD1. V dropped 1 base and J dropped 1; count of bases not matched to a gene: 6. Per the germline V gene, CDR1 is MGHRA and CDR2 is YSYEKL. The CDR3 runs to 17 residues.

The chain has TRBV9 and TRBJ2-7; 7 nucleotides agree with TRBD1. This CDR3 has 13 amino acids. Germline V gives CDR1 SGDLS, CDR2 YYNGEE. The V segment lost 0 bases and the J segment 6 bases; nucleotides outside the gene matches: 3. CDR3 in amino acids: CASSVGQGSEQYF. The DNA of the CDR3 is TGTGCCAGCAGCGTAGGACAGGGTTCCGAGCAGTACTTC. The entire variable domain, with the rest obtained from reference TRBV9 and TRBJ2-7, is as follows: DSGVTQTPKHLITATGQRVTLRCSPRSGDLSVYWYQQSLDQGLQFLIQYYNGEERAKGNILERFSAQQFPDLHSELNLSSLELGDSALYFCASSVGQGSEQYFGPGTRLTVT.

The CDR3 spells CASSLGQPYYEQYF. The CDR3 coding sequence is TGCGCCAGCAGCTTAGGACAGCCCTACTACGAGCAGTACTTC. The chain has TRBV5-1 and TRBJ2-7; maybe TRBD1 (6 bases). Trimming cost V 2 bases and J 3 bases, with 12 bases left between them. The CDR3 contains 14 residues. The germline gives CDR1 SGHRS, CDR2 YFSETQ.

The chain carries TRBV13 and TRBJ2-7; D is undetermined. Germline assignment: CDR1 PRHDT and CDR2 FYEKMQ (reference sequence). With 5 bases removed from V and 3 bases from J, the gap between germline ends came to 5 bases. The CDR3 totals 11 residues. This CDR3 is CASSPGYEQYF. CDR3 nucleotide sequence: TGTGCCAGCAGCCCGGGCTACGAGCAGTACTTC.